This T cell receptor beta chain stems from a study of T cell repertoires in cytomegalovirus infection. Turning to the study itself: In the study, CMV epitopes included recently identified HLA-C-restricted and well-studied HLA-B-restricted ones.

Trimming left V 4 bases short and J 5 bases short, with 20 bases between. Germline V gene sequence: CDR1 ENHRY, CDR2 SYGVKD. The CDR3 is 16 amino acids. Comments on this clonotype: As yet, its antigen is unknown.

One entry per CDR3 protein, called by TCRdb with MiXCR from the reads. Here the sample spans approximately 1,000,000 distinct CDR3 sequences, approximately 31% being singletons. V usage is TRBV10-3 and J usage is TRBJ2-5; tentatively, D is TRBD1 (6 bases). The sample here was cultured CD8+ T cells from PBMCs, taken from culture after CMV antigen stimulation. The clonotype originates from a human donor in good health (CMV status not recorded). Some clones in this sample may be carry-over from other donors' samples. The CDR3 nucleotides are TGTGCCATCAGTGTCCAAGGGGCTCAGGGGCAGGAGACCCAGTACTTC. Translation gives CAISVQGAQGQETQYF.